This T cell receptor beta chain was recorded in a study of cytotoxic CD8 clonotypes in ibrutinib-treated CLL. General study results and limits: Timing of sampling differed between sustained-remission and progressing patients.

Clones were sequenced by immunoSEQ multiplex PCR, and TCRdb holds only the in-frame ones, with some missing. The sample shows roughly 29,000 clones, more than 75% of them seen only once. Worth noting for this clone: Antigen specificity is unknown.

CDR1 SGHAT and CDR2 FQNNGV come from the germline V gene. The CDR3 runs to 15 residues. J gave up 2 bases and V 1 base, and 0 bases lay outside the gene matches. The rearrangement uses TRBV11-2 and TRBJ2-7; 12 nucleotides agree with TRBD2. The receptor's source is a human donor with chronic lymphocytic leukemia. Sequenced material: PBMCs, taken after 36 months of ibrutinib treatment. The CDR3 DNA follows: TGTGCCAGCAGCTTAGGGACTAGCGGGGCCTACGAGCAGTACTTC. This encodes CASSLGTSGAYEQYF.